This record looks at one T cell receptor (beta chain) sequence and its context. Its antigen is undetermined. This sample is part of a study of cytomegalovirus exposure and HLA in healthy donors. The PCR had 60 Vbeta and 13 Jbeta primers. Per the authors' pipeline: In a later analysis, 80 million or so unique TCR beta chains included roughly 11 million shared by two or more donors. The repertoire was sequenced with immunoSEQ multiplex PCR; TCRdb's copy has only in-frame clones and lacks some. The D gene and trimming were derived from the DNA, and the V and J assignments and clone size from that table. The sample has about 150,000 clones, 80% to 90% seen once. Study-wide results and limits: The classifier reportedly diagnosed cytomegalovirus status with high sensitivity and specificity. A later analysis linked more than 15,000 TCR beta sequences to HLA alleles at 0.05 false discovery rate.

The source of this sequence is a man aged 50 to 59 in good health and CMV-seropositive. The specimen was PBMCs.

CDR3 DNA: TGTGCCAGCAGCCAAGATGAGCACGGAGGAGGCTATGGCTACACCTTC. Protein sequence: CASSQDEHGGGYGYTF. V is TRBV14 and J is TRBJ1-2; D is unclear. The germline V and J ends were trimmed by 0 bases and 4 bases, with 15 bases remaining between them. The CDR3 runs to 16 residues. Germline CDR1 is SGHDN and CDR2 is FVKESK. Based on the CDR3 plus reference TRBV14 and TRBJ1-2, the full variable domain is EAGVTQFPSHSVIEKGQTVTLRCDPISGHDNLYWYRRVMGKEIKFLLHFVKESKQDESGMPNNRFLAERTGGTYSTLKVQPAELEDSGVYFCASSQDEHGGGYGYTFGSGTRLTVV.